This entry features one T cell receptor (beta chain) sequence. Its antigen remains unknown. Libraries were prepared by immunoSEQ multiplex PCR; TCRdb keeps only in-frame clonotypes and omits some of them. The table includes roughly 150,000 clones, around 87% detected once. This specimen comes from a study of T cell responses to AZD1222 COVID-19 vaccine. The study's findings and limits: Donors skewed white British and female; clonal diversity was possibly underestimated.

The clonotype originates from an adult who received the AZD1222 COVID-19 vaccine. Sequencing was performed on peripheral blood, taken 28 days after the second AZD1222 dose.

CDR3 nucleotides: TGTGCCAGCACCTCTTCCGTCTTGTATGAAAAACTGTTTTTT. Its protein product is CASTSSVLYEKLFF. J is TRBJ1-4 and V is TRBV27, with D hard to call. Per germline, CDR1 MNHEY and CDR2 SMNVEV (reference sequence). The V end was cut by 7 bases, the J end by 6 bases, with 15 bases between. The CDR3 is 14 amino acids. The full variable domain, its missing parts supplied by reference TRBV27 and TRBJ1-4, is EAQVTQNPRYLITVTGKKLTVTCSQNMNHEYMSWYRQDPGLGLRQIYYSMNVEVTDKGDVPEGYKVSRKEKRNFPLILESPSPNQTSLYFCASTSSVLYEKLFFGSGTQLSVL.